The T cell receptor (beta chain) described here comes from a study of CD8+ T cells in alopecia areata. Study-level findings and limits: Normal scalp showed lower clonality than lesional scalp, especially alopecia totalis/universalis.

TCR sequencing used cDNA made by reverse transcription of extracted RNA. The repertoire was sequenced with immunoSEQ multiplex PCR; TCRdb's copy has only in-frame clones and lacks some. This table has some 12,000 clones, about three fifths appearing once. Trimming took 5 bases from V and 3 from J, leaving 22 bases between them. This CDR3 is 17 amino acids long. The V gene's germline CDR1 is SQVTM and CDR2 ANQGSEA. This clone has only a few counts. Antigen: not known. Patients with alopecia areata provided lesional scalp punch biopsies as well as peripheral blood. This rearrangement joins TRBV29-1 to TRBJ1-4, with a possible D match to TRBD1 (6 bases). The sequenced material came from skin. This receptor was obtained from a human donor with alopecia areata. The chain's CDR3 is CSVQAGTGARANEKLFF. The CDR3 coding sequence is TGCAGCGTTCAGGCTGGGACGGGGGCCAGGGCTAATGAAAAACTGTTTTTT.